One and the same sample provided the 15 T cell receptor beta chains below, sequenced in a study of patients and donors after allogeneic stem cell transplantation. Using its own MiXCR run on the RT-PCR reads, TCRdb lists one record per CDR3 protein. The sample comprises around 30,000 distinct CDR3 sequences, roughly 38% of which are singletons, and over 65% rests with the top ten. The material sequenced was blood, either unsorted or a sorted T cell fraction (not recorded which). The receptor set was obtained from a human donor who was either an allogeneic HSCT recipient or a stem cell or donor lymphocyte infusion donor (not recorded which). It is not recorded whose cells these are; they may come from a transplant donor.

A few counts support this clonotype. The rearrangement links TRBV29-1 to TRBJ2-5; D possibly matches TRBD1 or TRBD2 (5 bases each). Germline V lookup: CDR1 SQVTM, CDR2 ANQGSEA. This CDR3 is 12 amino acids long. With 6 bases removed from V and 7 bases from J, the gap between germline ends came to 15 bases. The DNA of the CDR3 is TGCAGCGTGGCCGGGACCTCCCGGACCCAGTACTTC. This sequence encodes CSVAGTSRTQYF.

The rearrangement links TRBV11-3 to TRBJ2-3, with 9 bases that match TRBD2. CDR1 and CDR2 from the germline V gene are SGHNT and YENEEA. The CDR3 runs to 14 residues. V gave up 3 bases and J gave up 4 bases; unmatched junction bases: 2. The CDR3 is CASSLRGGPDTQYF. CDR3 coding DNA: TGTGCCAGCAGCTTGCGGGGGGGCCCAGATACGCAGTATTTT.

This clonotype was detected once. The gene calls are TRBV4-2 and TRBJ1-1, with D maybe TRBD1 (5 bases). From germline, CDR1 is LGHNA and CDR2 YNFKEQ. The CDR3 has 17 amino acids. V lost 2 bases to trimming and J lost 0 bases, with 16 bases between them. This CDR3 reads CASSQISGNRMNTEAFF. CDR3 sequence (DNA): TGTGCCAGCAGCCAAATCTCAGGGAATAGAATGAACACTGAAGCTTTCTTT.

The rearrangement uses TRBV15 and TRBJ2-3, with D perhaps assigned TRBD1 or TRBD2 (5 bases each). V was shortened by 3 bases and J by 9 bases, with 10 bases between the two germline ends. The CDR3 covers 12 residues. CDR1 and CDR2 from the germline V gene are LNHNV and YYDKDF (reference sequence). CDR3 residues: CATSRARDTQYF. CDR3 DNA sequence: TGTGCCACCAGCAGGGCCAGGGACACGCAGTATTTT.

The chain employs TRBV10-1 and TRBJ1-2; no clear D. CDR3 length: 13 amino acids. CDR1 and CDR2 from the germline V gene are WNHNN and SYGVQD (reference sequence). Trimming shortened V by 2 bases and J by 5 bases, and 9 bases separated the two germline ends. The CDR3 spells CASSEGLTYGYTF. CDR3 nucleotide sequence: TGCGCCAGCAGTGAGGGACTGACGTATGGCTACACCTTC.

The V and J genes are TRBV10-3 and TRBJ2-7; the match to TRBD1 covers 8 bases. CDR1 ENHRY and CDR2 SYGVKD come from the germline V gene. Unmatched junction bases numbered 2, after V lost 10 bases and J lost 0 bases. This CDR3 is 12 amino acids long. CDR3 amino acids: CATGQGSYEQYV. The DNA for the CDR3 is TGTGCCACCGGACAGGGCTCCTACGAGCAGTACGTC.

This clonotype was detected a few times. J is TRBJ1-1 and V is TRBV10-3, with D possibly matching TRBD1 (5 bases). CDR3 length equals 13 residues. Trimming pared 5 bases from V and 8 bases from J, leaving 15 bases between. CDR1 and CDR2 from the germline V gene are ENHRY and SYGVKD. The CDR3 DNA reads TGTGCCATCAGTCACAACCTACGGACAGAAGCTTTCTTT. Translating it yields CAISHNLRTEAFF.

This rearrangement joins TRBV29-1 to TRBJ1-1; D is ambiguous. The V end was cut by 4 bases, the J end by 6 bases, with 9 bases between. CDR3 length: 11 residues. Germline lookup yields CDR1 SQVTM and CDR2 ANQGSEA. This CDR3 reads CSVARISEAFF. The CDR3 coding sequence is TGCAGCGTTGCCAGGATCTCTGAAGCTTTCTTT.

This clonotype was seen only a few times. V and J are TRBV20-1 and TRBJ1-2; D is perhaps TRBD1 (6 bases). The CDR3 sequence is 13 residues long. Germline CDR1 and CDR2: DFQATT and SNEGSKA (reference sequence). Trimming left V 5 bases short and J 4 bases short, with 14 bases between. The chain's CDR3 is CSAPNWTAYGYTF. CDR3 sequence (DNA): TGCAGTGCTCCAAACTGGACAGCCTATGGCTACACCTTC.

This clonotype was seen only once. The V gene is TRBV12-3 or TRBV12-4, the J gene TRBJ2-1; the D gene is possibly TRBD2 (7 bases). CDR3 size: 15 residues. V was clipped by 8 bases and J by 3 bases, with 17 bases between them. The CDR3, as DNA: TGTGCCAGCGTATCCAGGGGCGGGAGCTACAATGAGCAGTTCTTC. It encodes CASVSRGGSYNEQFF.

The chain has TRBV7-9 and TRBJ2-7; possibly TRBD2 for D (6 bases). The CDR3 runs 13 residues. Per the germline V gene, CDR1 is SEHNR and CDR2 is FQNEAQ (reference sequence). Trimming cost V 3 bases and J 3 bases, with 9 bases left between them. The CDR3 is CASSLGGNYEQYF. CDR3 bases: TGTGCCAGCAGCTTGGGAGGCAACTACGAGCAGTACTTC.

This clonotype was detected ten times or more. The CDR3 ends on some other residue instead of the conserved phenylalanine or tryptophan, so this is likely a read error. The limits of the CDR3 on the DNA are not certain, so only TCRdb's listed CDR3 is given. The V call is TRBV3-1, the J call TRBJ2-7. Germline CDR1 and CDR2: LGHDT and YNNKEL (reference sequence). The CDR3 extends over 8 residues, inclusive of both ends. CDR3 region: CASSPIGL.

The table lists this clonotype with many counts. The rearrangement joins TRBV12-3 or TRBV12-4 to TRBJ2-1; D tentatively fits TRBD1 or TRBD2 (5 bases each). The V end lost 4 bases, the J end lost 0 bases, and 13 bases lay between the germline ends. CDR3 size: 16 residues. In nucleotides, the CDR3 is TGTGCCAGCAGTTCCGGGGACGCCAGCTCCTACAATGAGCAGTTCTTC. It codes for CASSSGDASSYNEQFF.

This clonotype was recorded a few times. The V gene is TRBV3-1, the J gene TRBJ1-1; D unclear. CDR1 is LGHDT, CDR2 YNNKEL, per germline (reference sequence). CDR3 length equals 13 residues. Between the trimmed V and J ends, which lost 0 bases and 7 bases, there was a span of 9 bases. This chain's CDR3 is CASSQEAGGEAFF. Written as DNA, the CDR3 is TGTGCCAGCAGCCAAGAGGCCGGCGGTGAAGCTTTCTTT.

The V call is TRBV6-2 or TRBV6-3, the J call TRBJ1-5; D gene unclear. Trimming removed 5 bases from V and 10 bases from J, with 24 bases in between. CDR3 length equals 16 residues. Germline CDR1 and CDR2: MNHEY and SVGEGT. The CDR3 nucleotides read TGTGCCAGCAGTCCTCCACAGACACCATGGGAACATCCCCAGCATTTT. Translated: CASSPPQTPWEHPQHF.